Following are 26 T cell receptor beta chains from one sample sequenced in a study of regulatory T cells in long-lasting Graves disease (dated by TCRdb to about 2021). The library relied on multiplex PCR. TCRdb records Illumina HiSeq 4000 as the sequencer. iRepertoire HTBI primers and Arm-PCR amplification of CDR3 regions were used to construct TCR beta libraries. TCRdb reprocessed the public reads (quality trimming at Q25 with fastp, clone calling with MiXCR) and kept in-frame beta chains. Every CDR3 protein is listed once, alongside the most common genes and DNA of its rows. A total of fewer than 600,000 distinct CDR3 sequences appear in this sample, approximately 23% of them only once. The ten biggest clones cover under 15% of the sample. The time point label for this specimen denotes: persistent/refractory GD, antithyroid drugs over 5 years with positive TRAb. For both TCR sequencing and RNA sequencing, RNA was extracted from PBMCs using TRIzol.

The specimen was peripheral blood mononuclear cells (PBMCs), collected when the disease was refractory, from a patient treated with antithyroid drugs. The receptors come from a female donor with Graves disease.

This chain connects TRBV20-1 to TRBJ2-7, with D unresolved. The CDR3 has 14 amino acids. The germline V and J ends were trimmed by 5 bases and 0 bases, with 14 bases remaining between them. The germline V gene encodes CDR1 DFQATT and CDR2 SNEGSKA (reference sequence). CDR3 amino acids: CSAPPSTFSYEQYF. Here the CDR3 DNA reads TGCAGTGCTCCCCCCTCGACGTTCTCCTACGAGCAGTACTTC.

About this clonotype itself: This sequence may be a read error, since a much larger clone differs from it by one base. The chain combines TRBV7-2 with TRBJ1-1; no firm D call. Germline lookup yields CDR1 SGHTA and CDR2 FQGNSA. The CDR3 runs 16 residues. V was cut by 4 bases and J by 3 bases, with 18 bases left in between. The CDR3 spells CASSSAGSGRDTEAFF. The CDR3 DNA follows: TGTGCCAGCAGCTCAGCTGGGAGCGGGCGCGACACTGAAGCTTTCTTT.

This clonotype turned up a few times. The chain has TRBV5-1 and TRBJ2-2; D is undetermined. Germline V gives CDR1 SGHRS, CDR2 YFSETQ. The V end was cut by 2 bases, the J end by 7 bases, with 18 bases between. The CDR3 is 16 amino acids. The CDR3: CASSLKLSLGSGELFF. In nucleotides, the CDR3 is TGCGCCAGCAGCTTAAAGCTTTCCCTTGGCAGCGGGGAGCTGTTTTTT. The complete variable domain, with remaining parts taken from reference TRBV5-1 and TRBJ2-2, reads KAGVTQTPRYLIKTRGQQVTLSCSPISGHRSVSWYQQTPGQGLQFLFEYFSETQRNKGNFPGRFSGRQFSNSRSEMNVSTLELGDSALYLCASSLKLSLGSGELFFGEGSRLTVL.

As to this clonotype: One base away lies a much larger clone, so this may be a sequencing read error. V and J are TRBV7-2 and TRBJ1-1; D gene ambiguous. The CDR3 loop spans 15 amino acids. Per the germline V gene, CDR1 is SGHTA and CDR2 is FQGNSA. In DNA form, the CDR3 reads TGTGCCAACAGCCAGTTGTTAGGGCCGAACACTGAAGCTTTCTTT. It translates to CANSQLLGPNTEAFF. The full variable domain, in which reference TRBV7-2 and TRBJ1-1 provide the parts outside the CDR3, is GAGVSQSPSNKVTEKGKDVELRCDPISGHTALYWYRQSLGQGLEFLIYFQGNSAPDKSGLPSDRFSAERTGGSVSTLTIQRTQQEDSAVYLCANSQLLGPNTEAFFGQGTRLTVV.

This clonotype has ten or more counts. The CDR3 DNA reads TGTGCCACCAGCAGAGATTTAAGAGGCAGGGCCCACGAGCAGTACTTC. Translating gives CATSRDLRGRAHEQYF. V is TRBV15 and J is TRBJ2-7; D is possibly TRBD1 (5 bases). The germline V gene has CDR1 LNHNV and CDR2 YYDKDF (reference sequence). V lost 0 bases and J lost 5, with 17 bases in between. The CDR3 totals 16 residues.

On this clonotype: This may be a read error, as it is one base from a much larger clone. V is TRBV6-1 and J is TRBJ1-1; tentative D call: TRBD1 (5 bases). The ends were cut back, 2 bases at V and 7 bases at J, with 14 bases in the middle. Germline lookup yields CDR1 MNHNS and CDR2 SASEGT. The CDR3 runs to 14 residues. The CDR3 DNA follows: TGTGCCAGCAGTGAACGTTGGGACGACTGTGAAGCTTTCTTT. As protein: CASSERWDDCEAFF.

The V call is TRBV6-1, the J call TRBJ2-3; unclear D gene. Trimming stripped 3 bases from V and 2 bases from J, with 3 bases between. This CDR3 has 12 amino acids. Germline lookup yields CDR1 MNHNS and CDR2 SASEGT. This chain's CDR3 is CASSDITDTQYF. As DNA, the CDR3 is TGTGCCAGCAGTGACATCACAGATACGCAGTATTTT.

The J gene is TRBJ2-3, the V gene TRBV7-9; TRBD2 aligns across 8 bases. The V gene end was trimmed by 5 bases and the J gene end by 7 bases; junction bases not matched to a gene: 14. Germline lookup yields CDR1 SEHNR and CDR2 FQNEAQ (reference sequence). There are 16 residues in the CDR3. The CDR3 DNA reads TGTGCCAGCAGCCCAGTAGGACTAGCCCTCGGCTATACGCAGTATTTT. This gives the protein CASSPVGLALGYTQYF.

This clonotype was observed at least ten times. This chain uses TRBV12-3 or TRBV12-4 with TRBJ2-5, with TRBD1 matching over 8 bases. V trimming: 2 bases; J trimming: 6 bases; junction bases outside the gene matches: 8. This CDR3 comprises 15 residues. CDR3 coding DNA: TGTGCCAGCAGTTTAAGAACAGGGGGAGGTCAGACCCAGTACTTC. Its protein is CASSLRTGGGQTQYF.

The J gene is TRBJ1-1, the V gene TRBV11-2; D perhaps matches TRBD1 (6 bases). The CDR3 is made up of 15 amino acids. V was pared by 3 bases and J by 4 bases, with 15 bases between. Looked up from germline, CDR1 is SGHAT and CDR2 is FQNNGV. The CDR3 DNA sequence: TGTGCCAGCAGCTTGGTTGGAGGAGGGGGCACTGAAGCTTTCTTT. Encoded protein: CASSLVGGGGTEAFF.

This clonotype was seen a handful of times. The chain is built from TRBV3-1 and TRBJ1-2, with 7 bases that match TRBD1. Germline loops: CDR1 LGHDT, CDR2 YNNKEL (reference sequence). Trimming at V came to 0 bases and at J to 4 bases, leaving 5 bases not matched to a gene. The CDR3 is made up of 15 amino acids. The CDR3 DNA is TGTGCCAGCAGCCAAGAGGGCAGGGGGTGCTATGGCTACACCTTC. This translates into CASSQEGRGCYGYTF. Combining the CDR3 with reference TRBV3-1 and TRBJ1-2 gives the whole variable domain DTAVSQTPKYLVTQMGNDKSIKCEQNLGHDTMYWYKQDSKKFLKIMFSYNNKELIINETVPNRFSPKSPDKAHLNLHINSLELGDSAVYFCASSQEGRGCYGYTFGSGTRLTVV.

This clonotype has ten or more counts. The rearrangement joins TRBV15 to TRBJ2-7; D is perhaps TRBD1 or TRBD2 (5 bases each). Germline CDR1 reads LNHNV; CDR2 reads YYDKDF (reference sequence). The CDR3 loop spans 17 amino acids. V was clipped by 0 bases and J by 0 bases, with 15 bases between them. CDR3 DNA: TGTGCCACCAGCAGAGATTCGTTGAGGGGCCTCTCCTACGAGCAGTACTTC. Amino acids: CATSRDSLRGLSYEQYF.

This clonotype was recorded many times. This chain uses TRBV27 with TRBJ1-2, with D unresolved. There are 13 residues in the CDR3. V was cut by 3 bases and J by 0 bases, with 5 bases left in between. Germline-derived CDR1 and CDR2 are MNHEY and SMNVEV (reference sequence). Here the CDR3 reads CASSFSTNYGYTF. DNA for the CDR3: TGTGCCAGCAGTTTCAGTACTAACTATGGCTACACCTTC.

The DNA of the CDR3 is TGTGCCAGCAGCGACAGGGGTACGGAGACCCAGTACTTC. This translates into CASSDRGTETQYF. The chain couples TRBV7-9 to TRBJ2-5, with TRBD1 matching over 8 bases. The CDR3 has 13 amino acids. The germline CDR1 and CDR2 sequences are SEHNR and FQNEAQ (reference sequence). V shed 5 bases, J shed 5 bases, and the junction held 4 bases outside the gene matches.

The table lists this clonotype with many counts. This chain joins TRBV10-3 and TRBJ1-2, with 8 bases identical to TRBD1. J gave up 8 bases and V 4 bases, and 6 bases lay outside the gene matches. Germline CDR1 is ENHRY and CDR2 is SYGVKD. The CDR3 is 13 residues long. The CDR3 region is CAISAAGGAGYTF. The CDR3 coding sequence is TGTGCCATCAGTGCGGCAGGGGGCGCGGGCTACACCTTC.

In its sample, this clonotype was seen many times. CDR3: CASSFSGVGTQPQHF. CDR3 DNA sequence: TGTGCCAGCAGCTTCTCAGGGGTGGGTACGCAGCCCCAGCATTTT. The V gene is TRBV7-9, the J gene TRBJ1-5, with TRBD1 as a possible D gene (6 bases). The length of the CDR3 is 15 residues. V dropped 3 bases and J dropped 7 bases, with 16 bases sitting between them. Germline CDR1 is SEHNR and CDR2 is FQNEAQ (reference sequence).

In this sample, this clonotype turned up many times. This chain joins TRBV2 and TRBJ1-2; D is undetermined. V was clipped by 8 bases and J by 6 bases, with 16 bases between them. This CDR3 spans 13 amino acids. The germline V gene has CDR1 SNHLY and CDR2 FYNNEI. CDR3 in DNA: TGTGCCAGCGGCCTGCGGGTAGCGGATGGCTACACCTTC. Translation: CASGLRVADGYTF.

The chain couples TRBV20-1 to TRBJ2-7; tentatively, D is TRBD2 (6 bases). The CDR3 is made up of 13 amino acids. V was trimmed by 6 bases and J by 0 bases, leaving 12 bases between them. Germline-derived CDR1 and CDR2 are DFQATT and SNEGSKA (reference sequence). The CDR3 coding sequence is TGCAGTGCGATCCCGGGACTCTCCTACGAGCAGTACTTC. This sequence encodes CSAIPGLSYEQYF.

The chain has TRBV7-3 and TRBJ2-1; D not certain. In germline, CDR1 is SGHTA, CDR2 FQGTGA. Trimming pared 2 bases from V and 5 bases from J, leaving 7 bases between. The CDR3 extends over 13 amino acids. CDR3 bases: TGTGCCAGCAGCTTAGGGGATGACAATGAGCAGTTCTTC. Amino acid sequence: CASSLGDDNEQFF.

This clonotype was found a few times. The genes are TRBV30 and TRBJ2-7; TRBD1 is a possible D gene (6 bases). Trimming shortened V by 0 bases and J by 9 bases, and 21 bases separated the two germline ends. Germline lookup yields CDR1 GTSNPN and CDR2 SVGIG (reference sequence). CDR3 length: 15 residues. CDR3 loop: CAWSVRRPGQGGQYF. The CDR3, as DNA: TGTGCCTGGAGTGTTCGACGACCGGGACAAGGTGGGCAGTACTTC.

The J gene is TRBJ1-5, the V gene TRBV7-9; D gene uncertain. Per germline, CDR1 SEHNR and CDR2 FQNEAQ (reference sequence). The V end lost 4 bases, the J end lost 2 bases, and 12 bases lay between the germline ends. The CDR3 has 15 residues. The CDR3 is CASSSGRFGNQPQHF. CDR3 DNA: TGTGCCAGCAGCTCCGGTAGGTTCGGCAATCAGCCCCAGCATTTT.

The V call is TRBV12-3 or TRBV12-4, the J call TRBJ1-1, with a possible D match to TRBD1 (6 bases). The V and J ends lost 7 bases and 5 bases respectively, with 14 bases between them. This CDR3 comprises 13 residues. CDR3 residues: CASTPSQGTEAFF. The CDR3 bases are TGTGCCAGCACCCCGTCCCAGGGGACTGAAGCTTTCTTT.

Note on this clonotype: One base away lies a much larger clone, so this may be a sequencing read error. CDR3 sequence (DNA): TGTGCCAGCAGCTCGTCGCATGGAGCTTTCTTT. Encoded protein: CASSSSHGAFF. V and J are TRBV7-9 and TRBJ1-1; no clear D gene. Germline loops: CDR1 SEHNR, CDR2 FQNEAQ (reference sequence). The V and J ends lost 4 bases and 10 bases respectively, with 10 bases between them. This CDR3 region has 11 residues.

This clonotype showed up many times. The chain links TRBV29-1 to TRBJ1-2; a weak D match, TRBD1 (6 bases). This CDR3 comprises 13 residues. Trimming pared 5 bases from V and 4 bases from J, leaving 14 bases between. The germline V gene has CDR1 SQVTM and CDR2 ANQGSEA. As DNA, the CDR3 is TGCAGCGTTCGACAGGCCGGAACCTATGGCTACACCTTC. Its protein is CSVRQAGTYGYTF.

The rearrangement uses TRBV7-9 and TRBJ1-2; D is undetermined. Trimming cost V 0 bases and J 6 bases, with 8 bases left between them. Germline CDR1 is SEHNR and CDR2 is FQNEAQ (reference sequence). The CDR3 runs to 13 residues. As DNA, the CDR3 is TGTGCCAGCAGCTTAGCAAGGTGGGATGGCTACACCTTC. Protein sequence: CASSLARWDGYTF.

The sample holds many counts of this clonotype. V is TRBV28 and J is TRBJ1-5; tentatively, D is TRBD1 (5 bases). Germline V CDR1 and CDR2: MDHEN, SYDVKM. The CDR3 has 16 residues. Deletions cut 1 base from V and 3 bases from J, with 13 bases between. In DNA form, the CDR3 reads TGTGCCAGCAGTTTATTGCAGGGAAGATCCAATCAGCCCCAGCATTTT. Translated: CASSLLQGRSNQPQHF.